This TCR beta chain was observed in a study of blood T cells in healthy people across ages. J lost 6 bases, V lost 7 bases, and 7 bases had no gene match. The germline V gene encodes CDR1 SNHLY and CDR2 FYNNEI. There are 13 residues in the CDR3. Every donor gave approximately 10 milliliters of peripheral blood. A minimum of 7 million PBMCs was isolated per sample. Primers used in a second PCR of roughly 6 to 12 cycles were a sample-barcoded 5' primer and a J-beta primer mix. TCRdb re-analysed the 5' RACE reads in MiXCR, keeping a single row per CDR3 protein. The data contain 780,000 or so distinct CDR3 sequences, about 55% of them singletons.

V usage is TRBV2 and J usage is TRBJ2-3; 7 positions match TRBD2. This clonotype was obtained from a man at least 80 years old in good health. The sequenced sample consisted of blood. In nucleotides, the CDR3 is TGTGCCAGCAAAAGCCTGGGGGGGGATACGCAGTATTTT. This sequence encodes CASKSLGGDTQYF.